This TCR beta chain was found in a study of high-grade serous ovarian cancer treatment subgroups. Overall study context: Samples averaged approximately 15,000 reads and some 7,500 unique TCR beta rearrangements.

Tumor samples were taken before definitive surgery or chemotherapy. Findings and limits, study-wide: Same-patient tumor repertoires overlapped at about 0.1 to 0.79; different patients barely overlapped.

The V end lost 2 bases, the J end lost 0 bases, and 8 bases lay between the germline ends. Per germline, CDR1 SGHTA and CDR2 FQGNSA. This CDR3 has 16 residues. Concerning this clone itself: The antigen remains unidentified.

Clones were read by immunoSEQ multiplex PCR, and TCRdb kept only the in-frame ones, dropping some. This table holds more than 35,000 clones, 70% to 80% found once. The sample taken for sequencing was tumor tissue. The V gene is TRBV7-2, the J gene TRBJ2-6; unclear D gene. The clonotype originates from a human donor with high-grade serous ovarian cancer. The CDR3 loop reads CASSLNADSGANVLTF. DNA of the CDR3: TGTGCCAGCAGCTTAAACGCCGACTCTGGGGCCAACGTCCTGACTTTC.